The sequence of this T cell receptor beta chain was determined in a study of post-analysis software for immune sequencing data. Study information: Relapsing-remitting, secondary progressive and progressive-relapsing forms of multiple sclerosis all featured among disease courses. Points from the study as a whole: Patients carried roughly five TRBV segments more frequently than controls did, and TRBV5-6, TRBV5-1 and TRBV20-1 were among them. Samples from one preparation batch, clustered by F measure, grouped strongly together.

This clonotype was found once. Its specificity is not known. One end of the junction fails to match germline, which may point to a read error. Unique molecular identifiers were carried by the TCR beta cDNA libraries. Each sample of roughly 0.9 to 11 million input T cells yielded roughly 500,000 cDNA molecules, so each molecule approximated one T cell. TCRdb fed the PCR reads into MiXCR, producing one record per CDR3 protein. The sample lists about 500,000 distinct CDR3 sequences; under 55% were seen once. The germline gives CDR1 SGHDT, CDR2 YYEEEE. The CDR3 contains 14 residues. The J gene is TRBJ2-7, the V gene TRBV5-6; D perhaps matches TRBD1 (6 bases). The clonotype comes from a girl between 10 and 17 years old with multiple sclerosis. The sample taken for sequencing was blood. The CDR3 nucleotides are TGTGTCAGCAGCCCGGGACATACCGACTACGAGCAGTACTTC. The encoded protein is CVSSPGHTDYEQYF.